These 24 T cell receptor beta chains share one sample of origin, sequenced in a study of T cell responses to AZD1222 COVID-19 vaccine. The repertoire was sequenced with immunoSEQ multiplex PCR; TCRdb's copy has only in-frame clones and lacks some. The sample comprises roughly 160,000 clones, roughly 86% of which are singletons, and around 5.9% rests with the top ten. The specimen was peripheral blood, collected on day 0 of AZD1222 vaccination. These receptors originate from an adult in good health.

The CDR3: CASSLVGRAGASTEAFF. As DNA, the CDR3 is TGTGCCAGCAGCTTGGTAGGCCGGGCGGGAGCTTCCACTGAAGCTTTCTTT. The rearrangement uses TRBV5-4 and TRBJ1-1, with no clear D. The germline gives CDR1 SGHNT, CDR2 YYREEE (reference sequence). The CDR3 covers 17 residues. V shed 0 bases and J shed 4 bases, with 19 bases lying between them.

In DNA form, the CDR3 reads TGTGCCAGCAGCCGCCCCCAGAATTCTTCACCCCTCCACTTT. Translating it yields CASSRPQNSSPLHF. V is TRBV14 and J is TRBJ1-6; D remains unclear. V was cut by 4 bases and J by 9 bases, with 13 bases left in between. Germline V gene data show CDR1 as SGHDN and CDR2 as FVKESK. The CDR3 sequence is 14 residues long.

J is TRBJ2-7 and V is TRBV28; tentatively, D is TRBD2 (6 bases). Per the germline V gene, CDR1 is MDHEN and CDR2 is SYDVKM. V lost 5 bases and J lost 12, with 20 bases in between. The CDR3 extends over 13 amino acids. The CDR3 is CASSLGPTRRVYF. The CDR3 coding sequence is TGTGCCAGCAGTCTAGGGCCGACGAGGAGGGTGTACTTC.

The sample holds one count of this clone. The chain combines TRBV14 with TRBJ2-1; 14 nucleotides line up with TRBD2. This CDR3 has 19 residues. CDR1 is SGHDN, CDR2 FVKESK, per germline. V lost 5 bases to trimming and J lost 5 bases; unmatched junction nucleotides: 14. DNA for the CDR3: TGTGCCAGCAGCTCTATAATCGGACTAGCGGGGGGAACTCACAATGAGCAGTTCTTC. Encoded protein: CASSSIIGLAGGTHNEQFF. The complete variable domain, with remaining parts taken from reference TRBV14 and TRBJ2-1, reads EAGVTQFPSHSVIEKGQTVTLRCDPISGHDNLYWYRRVMGKEIKFLLHFVKESKQDESGMPNNRFLAERTGGTYSTLKVQPAELEDSGVYFCASSSIIGLAGGTHNEQFFGPGTRLTVL.

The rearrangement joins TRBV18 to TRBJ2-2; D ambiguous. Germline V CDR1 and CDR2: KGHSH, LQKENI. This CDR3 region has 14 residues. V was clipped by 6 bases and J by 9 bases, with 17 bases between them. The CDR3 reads CASSPPASGWELFF. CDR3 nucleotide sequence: TGTGCCAGCTCGCCCCCTGCGAGTGGCTGGGAGCTGTTTTTT.

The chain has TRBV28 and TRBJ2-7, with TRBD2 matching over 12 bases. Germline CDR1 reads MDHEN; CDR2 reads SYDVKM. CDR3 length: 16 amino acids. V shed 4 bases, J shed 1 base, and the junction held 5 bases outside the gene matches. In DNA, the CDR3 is TGTGCCAGCAGTTCCACCGGACTAGCGGGATCCTACGAGCAGTACTTC. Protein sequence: CASSSTGLAGSYEQYF. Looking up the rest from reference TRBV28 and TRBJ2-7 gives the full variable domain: DVKVTQSSRYLVKRTGEKVFLECVQDMDHENMFWYRQDPGLGLRLIYFSYDVKMKEKGDIPEGYSVSREKKERFSLILESASTNQTSMYLCASSSTGLAGSYEQYFGPGTRLTVT.

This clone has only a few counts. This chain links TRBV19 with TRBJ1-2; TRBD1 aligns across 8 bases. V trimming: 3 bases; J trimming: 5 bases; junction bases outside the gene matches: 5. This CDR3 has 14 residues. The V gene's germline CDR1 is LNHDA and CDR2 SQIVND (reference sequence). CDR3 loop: CASSISTGGYGYTF. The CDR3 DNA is TGTGCCAGTAGTATCTCTACAGGGGGATATGGCTACACCTTC.

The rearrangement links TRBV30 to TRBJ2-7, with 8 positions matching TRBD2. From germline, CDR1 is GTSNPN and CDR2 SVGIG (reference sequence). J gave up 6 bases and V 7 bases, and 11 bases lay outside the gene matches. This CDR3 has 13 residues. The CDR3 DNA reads TGTGCCTTTCGCACGGGACTAGGGGGCGAGCAGTACTTC. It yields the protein CAFRTGLGGEQYF.

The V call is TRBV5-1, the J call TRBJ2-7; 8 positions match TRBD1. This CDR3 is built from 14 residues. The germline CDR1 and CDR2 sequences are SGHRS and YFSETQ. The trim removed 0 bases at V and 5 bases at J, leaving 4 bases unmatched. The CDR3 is CASSLDGQGNEQYF. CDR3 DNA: TGCGCCAGCAGCTTGGACGGACAGGGCAACGAGCAGTACTTC.

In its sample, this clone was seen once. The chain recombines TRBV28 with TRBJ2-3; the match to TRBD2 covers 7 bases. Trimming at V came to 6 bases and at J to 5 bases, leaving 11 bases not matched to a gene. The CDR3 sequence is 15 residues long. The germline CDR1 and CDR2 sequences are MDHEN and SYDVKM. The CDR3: CASSPASGELDTQYF. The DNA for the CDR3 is TGTGCCAGCAGCCCCGCAAGCGGGGAATTAGATACGCAGTATTTT.

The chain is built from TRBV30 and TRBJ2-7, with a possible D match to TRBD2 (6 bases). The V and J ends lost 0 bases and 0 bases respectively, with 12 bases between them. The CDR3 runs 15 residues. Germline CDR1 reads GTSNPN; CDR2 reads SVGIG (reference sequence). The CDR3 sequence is CAWSVTGLSSYEQYF. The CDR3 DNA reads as TGTGCCTGGAGTGTGACGGGACTTAGCTCCTACGAGCAGTACTTC.

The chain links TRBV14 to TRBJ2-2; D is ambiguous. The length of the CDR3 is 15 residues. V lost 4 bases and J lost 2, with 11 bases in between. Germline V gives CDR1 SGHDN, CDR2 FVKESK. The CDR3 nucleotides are TGTGCCAGCAGCCTCCGACTCTATAACACCGGGGAGCTGTTTTTT. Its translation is CASSLRLYNTGELFF.

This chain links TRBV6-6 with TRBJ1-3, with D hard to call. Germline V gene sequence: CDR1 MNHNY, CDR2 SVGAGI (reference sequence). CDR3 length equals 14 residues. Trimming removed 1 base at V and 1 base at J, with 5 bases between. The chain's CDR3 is CASSYLRSGNTIYF. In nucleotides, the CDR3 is TGTGCCAGCAGTTACTTAAGATCTGGAAACACCATATATTTT.

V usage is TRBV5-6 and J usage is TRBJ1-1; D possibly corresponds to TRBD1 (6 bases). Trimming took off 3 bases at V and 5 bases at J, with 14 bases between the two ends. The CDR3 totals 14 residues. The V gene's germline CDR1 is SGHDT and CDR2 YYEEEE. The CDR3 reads CASSSTGWGTEAFF. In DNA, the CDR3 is TGTGCCAGCAGCTCGACAGGTTGGGGAACTGAAGCTTTCTTT.

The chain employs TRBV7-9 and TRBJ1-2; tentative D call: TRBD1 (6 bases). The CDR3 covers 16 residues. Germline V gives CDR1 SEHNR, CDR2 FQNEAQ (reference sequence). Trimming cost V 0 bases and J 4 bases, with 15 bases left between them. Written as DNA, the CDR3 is TGTGCCAGCAGCTTAGCGAGGGGGGACGGTGCCTATGGCTACACCTTC. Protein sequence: CASSLARGDGAYGYTF.

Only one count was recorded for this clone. CDR3 sequence: CASSYSASGGSYEQYF. CDR3 nucleotide sequence: TGTGCCAGCAGTTACTCGGCTAGCGGGGGTTCCTACGAGCAGTACTTC. The V gene is TRBV6-5, the J gene TRBJ2-7, with TRBD2 matching over 10 bases. Germline V gives CDR1 MNHEY, CDR2 SVGAGI. The CDR3 has 16 amino acids. V lost 0 bases, J lost 1 base, and 3 bases stayed unmatched.

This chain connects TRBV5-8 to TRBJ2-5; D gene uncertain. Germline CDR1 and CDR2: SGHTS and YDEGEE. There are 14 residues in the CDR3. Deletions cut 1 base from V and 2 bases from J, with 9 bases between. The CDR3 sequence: CASSLWSRQETQYF. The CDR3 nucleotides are TGTGCCAGCAGCTTGTGGAGCAGGCAAGAGACCCAGTACTTC. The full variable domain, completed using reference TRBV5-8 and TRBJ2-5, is EAGVTQSPTHLIKTRGQQATLRCSPISGHTSVYWYQQALGLGLQFLLWYDEGEERNRGNFPPRFSGRQFPNYSSELNVNALELEDSALYLCASSLWSRQETQYFGPGTRLLVL.

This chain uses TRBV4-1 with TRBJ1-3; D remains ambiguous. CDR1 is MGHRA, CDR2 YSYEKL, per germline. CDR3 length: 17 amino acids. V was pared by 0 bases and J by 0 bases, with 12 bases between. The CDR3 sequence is CASSQEGQKISGNTIYF. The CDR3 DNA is TGCGCCAGCAGCCAAGAAGGGCAGAAAATCTCTGGAAACACCATATATTTT.

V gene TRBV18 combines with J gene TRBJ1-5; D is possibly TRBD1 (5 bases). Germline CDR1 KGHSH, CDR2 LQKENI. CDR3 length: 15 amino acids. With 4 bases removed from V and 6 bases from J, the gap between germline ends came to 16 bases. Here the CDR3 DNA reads TGTGCCAGCTCACTAACACGCGCAGGGACTCAGCCCCAGCATTTT. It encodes CASSLTRAGTQPQHF.

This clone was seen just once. The CDR3 DNA is TGCAGTGTAACTGCCGGGAATTGGGGCTACACCTTC. This sequence encodes CSVTAGNWGYTF. V usage is TRBV29-1 and J usage is TRBJ1-2; D not resolved. Germline V gene data show CDR1 as SQVTM and CDR2 as ANQGSEA. CDR3 length: 12 residues.

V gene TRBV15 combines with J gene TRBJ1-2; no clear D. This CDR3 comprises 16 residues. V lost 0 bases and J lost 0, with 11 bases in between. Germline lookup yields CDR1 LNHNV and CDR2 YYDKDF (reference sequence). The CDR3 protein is CATSRDKTTANYGYTF. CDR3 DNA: TGTGCCACCAGCAGAGATAAGACAACAGCTAACTATGGCTACACCTTC.

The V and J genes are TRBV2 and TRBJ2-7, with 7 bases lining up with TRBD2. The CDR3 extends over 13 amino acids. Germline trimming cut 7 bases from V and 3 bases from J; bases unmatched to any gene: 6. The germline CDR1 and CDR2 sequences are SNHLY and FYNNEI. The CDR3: CASKAGWVYEQYF. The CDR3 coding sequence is TGTGCCAGCAAAGCGGGATGGGTCTACGAGCAGTACTTC.

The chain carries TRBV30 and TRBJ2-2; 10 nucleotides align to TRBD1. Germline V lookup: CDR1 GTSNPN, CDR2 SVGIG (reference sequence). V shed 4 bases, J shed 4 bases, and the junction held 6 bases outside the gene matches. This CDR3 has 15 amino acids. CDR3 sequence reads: CAWTTGGIGTGELFF. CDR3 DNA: TGTGCCTGGACGACAGGGGGCATTGGCACCGGGGAGCTGTTTTTT. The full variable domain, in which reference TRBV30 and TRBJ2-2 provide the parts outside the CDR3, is SQTIHQWPATLVQPVGSPLSLECTVEGTSNPNLYWYRQAAGRGLQLLFYSVGIGQISSEVPQNLSASRPQDRQFILSSKKLLLSDSGFYLCAWTTGGIGTGELFFGEGSRLTVL.

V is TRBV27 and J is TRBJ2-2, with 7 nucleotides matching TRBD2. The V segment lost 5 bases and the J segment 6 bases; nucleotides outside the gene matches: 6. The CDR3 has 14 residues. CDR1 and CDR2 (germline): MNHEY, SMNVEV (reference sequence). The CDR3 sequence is CASSGRGGSGELFF. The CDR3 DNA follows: TGTGCCAGCAGTGGACGGGGAGGGTCCGGGGAGCTGTTTTTT.